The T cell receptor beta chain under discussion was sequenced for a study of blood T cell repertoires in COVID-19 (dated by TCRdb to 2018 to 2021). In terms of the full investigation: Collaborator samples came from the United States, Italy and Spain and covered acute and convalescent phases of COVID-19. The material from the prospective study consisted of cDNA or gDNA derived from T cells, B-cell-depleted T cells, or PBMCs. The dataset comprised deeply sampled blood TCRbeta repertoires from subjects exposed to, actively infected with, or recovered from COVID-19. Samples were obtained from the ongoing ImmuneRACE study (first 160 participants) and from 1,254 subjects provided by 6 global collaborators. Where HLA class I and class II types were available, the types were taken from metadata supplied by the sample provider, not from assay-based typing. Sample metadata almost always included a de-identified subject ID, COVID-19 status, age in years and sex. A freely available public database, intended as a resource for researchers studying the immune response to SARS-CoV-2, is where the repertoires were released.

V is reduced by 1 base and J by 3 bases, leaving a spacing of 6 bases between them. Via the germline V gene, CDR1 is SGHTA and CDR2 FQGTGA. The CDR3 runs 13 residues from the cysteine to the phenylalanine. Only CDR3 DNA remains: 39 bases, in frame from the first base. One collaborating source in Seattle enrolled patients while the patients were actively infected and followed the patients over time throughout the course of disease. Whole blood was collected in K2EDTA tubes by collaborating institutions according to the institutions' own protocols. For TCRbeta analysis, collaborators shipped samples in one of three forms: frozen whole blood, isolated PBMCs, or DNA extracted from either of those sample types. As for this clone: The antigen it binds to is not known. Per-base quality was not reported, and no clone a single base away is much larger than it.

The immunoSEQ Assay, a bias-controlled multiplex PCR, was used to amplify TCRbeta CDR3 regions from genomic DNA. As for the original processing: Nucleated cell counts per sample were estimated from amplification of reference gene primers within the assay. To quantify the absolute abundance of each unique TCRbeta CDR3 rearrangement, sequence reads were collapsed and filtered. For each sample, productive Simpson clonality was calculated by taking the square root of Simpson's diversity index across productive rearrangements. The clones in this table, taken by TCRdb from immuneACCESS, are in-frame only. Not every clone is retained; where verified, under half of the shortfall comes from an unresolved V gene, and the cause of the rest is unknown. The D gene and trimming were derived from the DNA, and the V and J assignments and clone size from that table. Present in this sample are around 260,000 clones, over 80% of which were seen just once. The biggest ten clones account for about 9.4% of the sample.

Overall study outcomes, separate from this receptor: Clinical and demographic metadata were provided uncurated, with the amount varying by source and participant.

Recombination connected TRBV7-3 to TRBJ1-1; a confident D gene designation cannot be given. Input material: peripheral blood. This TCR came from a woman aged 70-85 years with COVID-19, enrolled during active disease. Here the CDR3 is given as CASSLNGYTEAFF. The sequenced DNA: TGTGCCAGCAGCTTAAACGGGTACACTGAAGCTTTCTTT.